This entry describes one T cell receptor beta chain. TCR cDNA libraries were made from RNA using a previously described, modified protocol. TCRdb processed the 5' RACE reads anew with MiXCR; each CDR3 protein has one entry. The sample records around 380,000 distinct CDR3 sequences, roughly 31% being singletons. This record comes from a study of identical twins' blood T cells. Study as a whole: Roughly 50 million reads came from about 12 libraries, six alpha, six beta.

The clonotype originates from a woman between 18 and 55 years old in good health. Material: PBMCs.

The CDR3 coding sequence is TGTGCCAGCAGTCCAAGACAGAAAGATGAAAAACTGTTTTTT. Its translation is CASSPRQKDEKLFF. The rearrangement uses TRBV6-6 and TRBJ1-4; D possibly corresponds to TRBD1 (5 bases). This CDR3 has 14 amino acids. Germline lookup yields CDR1 MNHNY and CDR2 SVGAGI (reference sequence). The V and J ends lost 5 bases and 6 bases respectively, with 13 bases between them.